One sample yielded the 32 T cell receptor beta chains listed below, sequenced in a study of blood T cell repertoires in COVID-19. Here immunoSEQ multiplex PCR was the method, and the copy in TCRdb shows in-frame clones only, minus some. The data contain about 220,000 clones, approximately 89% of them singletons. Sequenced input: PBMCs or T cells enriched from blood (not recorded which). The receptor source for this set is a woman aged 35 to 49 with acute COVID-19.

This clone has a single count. The CDR3 here is CASSQGRGGQTEAFF. The CDR3 DNA reads TGCGCCAGCAGCCAAGGCCGGGGGGGGCAGACTGAAGCTTTCTTT. This chain connects TRBV4-1 to TRBJ1-1; a weak D match, TRBD1 (6 bases). Trimming stripped 1 base from V and 5 bases from J, with 14 bases between. This CDR3 has 15 residues. The germline gives CDR1 MGHRA, CDR2 YSYEKL.

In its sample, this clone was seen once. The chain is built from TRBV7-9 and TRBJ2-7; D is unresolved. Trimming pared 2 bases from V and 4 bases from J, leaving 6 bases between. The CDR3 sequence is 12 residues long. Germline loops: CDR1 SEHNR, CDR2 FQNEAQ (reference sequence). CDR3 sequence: CASSLTPYEQYF. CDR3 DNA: TGTGCCAGCAGCTTAACTCCATACGAGCAGTACTTC.

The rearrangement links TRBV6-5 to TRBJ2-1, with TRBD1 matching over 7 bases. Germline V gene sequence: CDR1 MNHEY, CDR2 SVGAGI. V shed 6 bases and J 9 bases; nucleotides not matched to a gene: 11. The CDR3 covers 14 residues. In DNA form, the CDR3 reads TGTGCCAGCAGCCTACAGGGGAATTCGGGTGAGCAGTTCTTC. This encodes CASSLQGNSGEQFF.

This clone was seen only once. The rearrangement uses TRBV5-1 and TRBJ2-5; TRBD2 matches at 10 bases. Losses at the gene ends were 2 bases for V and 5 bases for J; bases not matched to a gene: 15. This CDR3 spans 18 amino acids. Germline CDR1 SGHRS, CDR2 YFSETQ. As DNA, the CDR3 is TGCGCCAGCAGCTTAGGAAGGACTAGCGGAGAGGTGTTGGAGACCCAGTACTTC. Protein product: CASSLGRTSGEVLETQYF.

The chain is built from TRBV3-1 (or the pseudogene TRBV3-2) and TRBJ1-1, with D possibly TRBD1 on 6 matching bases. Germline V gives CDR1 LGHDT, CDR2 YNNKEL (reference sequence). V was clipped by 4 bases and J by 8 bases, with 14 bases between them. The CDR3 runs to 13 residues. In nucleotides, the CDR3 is TGTGCCAGCAGCCGGACAGTCAACAAAGAAGCTTTCTTT. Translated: CASSRTVNKEAFF.

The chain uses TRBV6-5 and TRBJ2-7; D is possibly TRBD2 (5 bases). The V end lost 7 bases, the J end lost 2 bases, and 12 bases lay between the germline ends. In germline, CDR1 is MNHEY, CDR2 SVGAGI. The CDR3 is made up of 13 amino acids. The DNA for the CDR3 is TGTGCCAGCACCAGGCCGGGAACCTACGAGCAGTACTTC. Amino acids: CASTRPGTYEQYF.

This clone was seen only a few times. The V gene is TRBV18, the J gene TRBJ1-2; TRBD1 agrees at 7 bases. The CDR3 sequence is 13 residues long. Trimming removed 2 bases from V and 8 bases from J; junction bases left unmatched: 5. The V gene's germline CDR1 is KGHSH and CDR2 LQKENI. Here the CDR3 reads CASSPTGERGYTF. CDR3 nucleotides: TGTGCCAGCTCACCAACAGGGGAAAGGGGCTACACCTTC.

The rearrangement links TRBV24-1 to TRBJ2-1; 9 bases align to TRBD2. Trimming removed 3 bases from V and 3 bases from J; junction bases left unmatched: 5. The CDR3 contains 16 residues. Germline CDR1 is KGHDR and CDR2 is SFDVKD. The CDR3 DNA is TGTGCCACCAGTGATGTAGCGGGAGTTGTCTACAATGAGCAGTTCTTC. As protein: CATSDVAGVVYNEQFF.

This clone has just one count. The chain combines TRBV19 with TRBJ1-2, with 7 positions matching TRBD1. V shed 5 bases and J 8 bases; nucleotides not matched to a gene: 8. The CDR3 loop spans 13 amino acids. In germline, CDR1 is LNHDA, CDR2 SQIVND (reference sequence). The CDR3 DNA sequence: TGTGCCAGTAGTGATGACAGGGATAAGGGCTACACCTTC. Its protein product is CASSDDRDKGYTF. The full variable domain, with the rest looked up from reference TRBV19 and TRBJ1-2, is DGGITQSPKYLFRKEGQNVTLSCEQNLNHDAMYWYRQDPGQGLRLIYYSQIVNDFQKGDIAEGYSVSREKKESFPLTVTSAQKNPTAFYLCASSDDRDKGYTFGSGTRLTVV.

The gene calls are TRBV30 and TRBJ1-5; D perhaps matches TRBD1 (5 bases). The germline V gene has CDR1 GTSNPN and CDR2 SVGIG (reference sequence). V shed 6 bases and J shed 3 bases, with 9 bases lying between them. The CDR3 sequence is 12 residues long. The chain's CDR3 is CACQGANQPQHF. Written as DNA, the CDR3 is TGTGCCTGCCAAGGGGCCAATCAGCCCCAGCATTTT.

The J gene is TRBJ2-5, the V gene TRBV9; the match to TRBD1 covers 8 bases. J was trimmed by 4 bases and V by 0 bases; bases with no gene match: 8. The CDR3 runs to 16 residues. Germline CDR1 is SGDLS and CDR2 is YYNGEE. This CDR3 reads CASSVGPGQVTETQYF. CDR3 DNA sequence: TGTGCCAGCAGCGTAGGTCCGGGACAGGTTACAGAGACCCAGTACTTC.

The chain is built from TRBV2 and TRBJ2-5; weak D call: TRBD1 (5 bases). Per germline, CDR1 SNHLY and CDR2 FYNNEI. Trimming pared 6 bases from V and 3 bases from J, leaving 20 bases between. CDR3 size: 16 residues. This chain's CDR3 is CASSVRQSTSKETQYF. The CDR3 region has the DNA TGTGCCAGCAGCGTTCGACAGAGTACAAGTAAAGAGACCCAGTACTTC.

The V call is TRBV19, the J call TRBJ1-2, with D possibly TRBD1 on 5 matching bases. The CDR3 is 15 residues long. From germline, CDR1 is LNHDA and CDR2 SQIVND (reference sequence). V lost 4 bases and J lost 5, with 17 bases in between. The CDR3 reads CASSKQYQGMYGYTF. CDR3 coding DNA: TGTGCCAGTAGTAAACAATATCAGGGAATGTATGGCTACACCTTC.

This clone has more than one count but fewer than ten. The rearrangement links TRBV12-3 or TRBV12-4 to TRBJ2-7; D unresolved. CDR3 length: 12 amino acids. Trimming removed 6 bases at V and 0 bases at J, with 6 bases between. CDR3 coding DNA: TGTGCCAGCAGCAAGAGCTCCTACGAGCAGTACTTC. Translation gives CASSKSSYEQYF.

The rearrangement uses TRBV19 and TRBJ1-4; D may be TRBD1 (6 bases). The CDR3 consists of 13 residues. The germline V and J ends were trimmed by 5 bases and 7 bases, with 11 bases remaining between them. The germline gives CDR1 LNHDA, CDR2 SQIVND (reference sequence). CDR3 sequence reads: CASSQGGSEKLFF. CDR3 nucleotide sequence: TGTGCCAGTAGTCAAGGGGGTAGTGAAAAACTGTTTTTT.

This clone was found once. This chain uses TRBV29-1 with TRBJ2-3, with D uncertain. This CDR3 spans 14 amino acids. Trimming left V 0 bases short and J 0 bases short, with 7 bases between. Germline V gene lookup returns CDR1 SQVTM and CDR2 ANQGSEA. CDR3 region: CSVEDPLSTDTQYF. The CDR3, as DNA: TGCAGCGTTGAAGACCCTTTGAGCACAGATACGCAGTATTTT.

Written as DNA, the CDR3 is TGTGCCTGGAGTCCCACCGGACAGGGTAAGACTGAAGCTTTCTTT. It yields the protein CAWSPTGQGKTEAFF. The gene calls are TRBV30 and TRBJ1-1; 8 bases agree with TRBD1. V was clipped by 2 bases and J by 5 bases; unmatched bases: 10. Germline CDR1 and CDR2: GTSNPN and SVGIG (reference sequence). The CDR3 consists of 15 residues.

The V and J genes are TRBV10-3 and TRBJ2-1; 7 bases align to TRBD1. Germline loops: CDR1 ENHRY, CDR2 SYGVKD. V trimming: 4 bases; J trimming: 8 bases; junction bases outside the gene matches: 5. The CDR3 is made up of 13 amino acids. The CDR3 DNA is TGTGCCATCAGTGCGGCGACAGGGTATGAGCAGTTCTTC. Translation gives CAISAATGYEQFF.

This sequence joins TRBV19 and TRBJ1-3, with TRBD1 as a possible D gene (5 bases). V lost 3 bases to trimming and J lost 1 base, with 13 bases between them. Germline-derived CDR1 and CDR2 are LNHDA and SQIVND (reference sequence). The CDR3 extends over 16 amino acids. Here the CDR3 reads CASSMLTVSSGNTIYF. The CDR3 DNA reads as TGTGCCAGTAGTATGTTGACAGTCTCATCTGGAAACACCATATATTTT.

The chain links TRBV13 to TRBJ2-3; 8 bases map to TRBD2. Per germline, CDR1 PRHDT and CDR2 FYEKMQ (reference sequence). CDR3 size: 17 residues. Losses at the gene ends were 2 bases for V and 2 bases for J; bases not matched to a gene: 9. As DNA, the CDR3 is TGTGCCAGCAGCTTACGGGCTAGCGGGTTCAACACAGATACGCAGTATTTT. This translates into CASSLRASGFNTDTQYF.

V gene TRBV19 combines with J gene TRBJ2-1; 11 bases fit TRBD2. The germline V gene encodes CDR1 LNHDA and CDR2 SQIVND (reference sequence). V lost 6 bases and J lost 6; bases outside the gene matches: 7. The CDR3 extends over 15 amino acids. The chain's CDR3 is CASRLLAGDVNEQFF. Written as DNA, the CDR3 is TGTGCCAGTAGGCTACTAGCGGGAGACGTCAATGAGCAGTTCTTC.

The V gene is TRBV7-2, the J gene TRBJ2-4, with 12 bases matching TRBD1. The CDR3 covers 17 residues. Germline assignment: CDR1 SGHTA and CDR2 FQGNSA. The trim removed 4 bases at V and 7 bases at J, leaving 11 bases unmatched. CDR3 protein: CASSSGTGQGARNIQYF. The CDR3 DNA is TGTGCCAGCAGCTCGGGCACGGGACAGGGGGCCAGGAACATTCAGTACTTC. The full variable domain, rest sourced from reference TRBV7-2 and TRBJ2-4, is GAGVSQSPSNKVTEKGKDVELRCDPISGHTALYWYRQSLGQGLEFLIYFQGNSAPDKSGLPSDRFSAERTGGSVSTLTIQRTQQEDSAVYLCASSSGTGQGARNIQYFGAGTRLSVL.

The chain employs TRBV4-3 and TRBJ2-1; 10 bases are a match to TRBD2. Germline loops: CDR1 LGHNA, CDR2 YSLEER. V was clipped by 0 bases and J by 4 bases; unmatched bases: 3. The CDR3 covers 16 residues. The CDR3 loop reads CASSQDWTSGYNEQFF. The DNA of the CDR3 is TGCGCCAGCAGCCAAGATTGGACTAGCGGTTACAATGAGCAGTTCTTC.

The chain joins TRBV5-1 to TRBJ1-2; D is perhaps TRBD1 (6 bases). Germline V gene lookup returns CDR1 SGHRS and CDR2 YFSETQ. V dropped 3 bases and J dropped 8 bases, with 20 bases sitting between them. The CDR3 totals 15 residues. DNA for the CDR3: TGCGCCAGCAGCTGGGGGGGGCTGGCAAGGGAAGGCTACACCTTC. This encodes CASSWGGLAREGYTF.

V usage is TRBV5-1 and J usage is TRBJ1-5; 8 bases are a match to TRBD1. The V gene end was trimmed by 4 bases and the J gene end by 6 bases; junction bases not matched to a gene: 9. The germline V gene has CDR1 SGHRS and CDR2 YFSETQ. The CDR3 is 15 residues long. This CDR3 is CASSRDPGGGQPQHF. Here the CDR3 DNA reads TGCGCCAGCAGCAGGGACCCAGGGGGCGGTCAGCCCCAGCATTTT. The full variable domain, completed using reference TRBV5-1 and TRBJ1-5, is KAGVTQTPRYLIKTRGQQVTLSCSPISGHRSVSWYQQTPGQGLQFLFEYFSETQRNKGNFPGRFSGRQFSNSRSEMNVSTLELGDSALYLCASSRDPGGGQPQHFGDGTRLSIL.

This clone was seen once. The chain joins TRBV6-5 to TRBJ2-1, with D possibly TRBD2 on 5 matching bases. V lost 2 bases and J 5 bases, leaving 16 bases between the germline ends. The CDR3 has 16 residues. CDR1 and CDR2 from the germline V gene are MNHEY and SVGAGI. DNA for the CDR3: TGTGCCAGCAGTTACCAGGACTTCGCGGCAAACAATGAGCAGTTCTTC. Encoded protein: CASSYQDFAANNEQFF.

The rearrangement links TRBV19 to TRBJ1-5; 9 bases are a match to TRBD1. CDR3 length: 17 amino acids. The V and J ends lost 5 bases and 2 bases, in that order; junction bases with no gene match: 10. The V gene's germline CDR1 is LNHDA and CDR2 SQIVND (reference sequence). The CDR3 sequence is CASSDDRGMVGNQPQHF. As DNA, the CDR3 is TGTGCCAGTAGTGACGACAGGGGGATGGTTGGCAATCAGCCCCAGCATTTT.

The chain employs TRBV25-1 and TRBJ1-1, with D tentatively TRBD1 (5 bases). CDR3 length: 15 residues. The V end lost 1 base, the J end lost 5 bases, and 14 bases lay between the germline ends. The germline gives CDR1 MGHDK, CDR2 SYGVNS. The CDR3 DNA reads TGTGCCAGCAGTGAATTGGGGGGTCTATCTACTGAAGCTTTCTTT. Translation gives CASSELGGLSTEAFF.

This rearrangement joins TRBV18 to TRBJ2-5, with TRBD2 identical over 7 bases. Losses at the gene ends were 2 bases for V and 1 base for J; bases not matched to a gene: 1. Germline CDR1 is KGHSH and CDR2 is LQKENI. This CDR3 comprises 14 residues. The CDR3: CASSPGTTQETQYF. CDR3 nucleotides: TGTGCCAGCTCACCAGGGACTACCCAAGAGACCCAGTACTTC.

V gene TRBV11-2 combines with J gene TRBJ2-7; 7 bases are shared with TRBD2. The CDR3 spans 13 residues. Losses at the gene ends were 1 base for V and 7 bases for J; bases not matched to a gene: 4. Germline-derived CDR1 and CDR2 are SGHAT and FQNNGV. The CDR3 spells CASSLGGGKEQYV. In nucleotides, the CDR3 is TGTGCCAGCAGCTTAGGGGGGGGAAAGGAGCAGTACGTC.

For the CDR3, the DNA is TGTGCCAGCAGCCAACAGGGATCGGACACCGGGGAGCTGTTTTTT. It yields the protein CASSQQGSDTGELFF. The J gene is TRBJ2-2, the V gene TRBV2; D is possibly TRBD1 (6 bases). This CDR3 is built from 15 residues. Trimming left V 6 bases short and J 3 bases short, with 14 bases between. Looked up from germline, CDR1 is SNHLY and CDR2 is FYNNEI. Drawing the rest from reference TRBV2 and TRBJ2-2, the complete variable domain is EPEVTQTPSHQVTQMGQEVILRCVPISNHLYFYWYRQILGQKVEFLVSFYNNEISEKSEIFDDQFSVERPDGSNFTLKIRSTKLEDSAMYFCASSQQGSDTGELFFGEGSRLTVL.

In DNA form, the CDR3 reads TGTGCCAGCAGCCAAGATTCCAGGGTGCACGGGGAGCTGTTTTTT. It codes for CASSQDSRVHGELFF. The chain recombines TRBV14 with TRBJ2-2; D is possibly TRBD1 (5 bases). Per the germline V gene, CDR1 is SGHDN and CDR2 is FVKESK. V was cut by 0 bases and J by 7 bases, with 12 bases left in between. The CDR3 contains 15 residues.